The clone carrying this T cell receptor (beta chain) was seen only a few times. This entry is derived from a study of shared clonotypes between healthy human individuals. The repertoire was sequenced with immunoSEQ multiplex PCR; TCRdb's copy has only in-frame clones and lacks some. The table shows about half a million clones, with roughly 80% occurring only once. V was clipped by 0 bases and J by 0 bases, with 8 bases between them. CDR3 length: 15 residues. The germline V gene encodes CDR1 MGHRA and CDR2 YSYEKL. The source is a woman between 40 and 55 years old in good health. Some clones in this sample may be carry-over from other donors' samples. What was sequenced was PBMCs. The J gene is TRBJ1-2, the V gene TRBV4-1; D remains unclear. The CDR3 sequence: CASSQDQPTNYGYTF. CDR3 nucleotides: TGCGCCAGCAGCCAAGACCAACCGACTAACTATGGCTACACCTTC.